The rows below give T cell receptor beta chains drawn from one sample of a study of vaccination and CD4 T cells after COVID-19. MiXCR was run by TCRdb on the PCR reads, yielding one entry per CDR3 protein. The sample includes about 16,000 distinct CDR3 sequences, about 59% seen only once; the top ten take more than 15%. These receptors lack a known antigen. The material was CD4+ T cells from blood, cultured in vitro, obtained about 7 months after SARS-CoV-2 vaccination. Receptors were obtained from a human donor who had recovered from COVID-19. The CDR3 runs from the conserved cysteine through the conserved F or W. D genes are given only for firm matches. Size values are once, few and many counts, or a class for expanded clones, and some rows have none.

v_gene	j_gene	abundance	d_gene	CDR3aa	CDR3nt
TRBV7-6	TRBJ2-5	few	NA	CASSLAGRPQTQYF	TGTGCCAGCAGCTTAGCTGGCAGGCCCCAGACCCAGTACTTC
TRBV7-9	TRBJ1-5	few	NA	CASSTDSYQPQHF	TGTGCCAGCAGCACAGACAGTTATCAGCCCCAGCATTTT
TRBV7-9	TRBJ1-1	NA	NA	CASSREYTEAFF	TGTGCCAGCAGCCGAGAATACACTGAAGCTTTCTTT
TRBV7-2	TRBJ2-1	few	NA	CASSFFYHYNEQFF	TGTGCCAGCAGCTTTTTCTACCACTACAATGAGCAGTTCTTC
TRBV15	TRBJ1-1	once	NA	CATSRGQPNTEAFF	TGTGCCACCAGCAGGGGGCAGCCGAACACTGAAGCTTTCTTT
TRBV19	TRBJ1-2	NA	NA	CASSVTGRYGYTF	TGTGCCAGTAGTGTTACAGGGAGGTATGGCTACACCTTC
TRBV6-1	TRBJ1-1	NA	TRBD1	CASKEPGQAVEAFF	TGTGCCAGCAAGGAGCCAGGACAGGCCGTTGAAGCTTTCTTT
TRBV6-1	TRBJ1-2	NA	NA	CASKVGGTNNLYTF	TGTGCCAGCAAGGTCGGGGGAACCAATAACTTATACACCTTC
TRBV7-8	TRBJ1-1	NA	NA	CASSRITGNTEAFF	TGTGCCAGCAGCCGAATAACAGGGAACACTGAAGCTTTCTTT
TRBV20-1	TRBJ2-1	NA	TRBD2	CSAREPRTSSRPYNEQFF	TGCAGTGCTAGAGAACCGAGGACTAGTTCAAGGCCCTACAATGAGCAGTTCTTC
TRBV7-8	TRBJ2-1	NA	NA	CASSLRRRDTYNEQFF	TGTGCCAGCAGCTTAAGGCGGCGGGATACCTACAATGAGCAGTTCTTC
TRBV7-2	TRBJ2-1	few	NA	CASSLAGTASYNEQFF	TGTGCCAGCAGCTTAGCCGGGACGGCAAGCTACAATGAGCAGTTCTTC
TRBV6-2/TRBV6-3	TRBJ2-7	NA	NA	CASSLGTSSYEQYF	TGTGCCAGCAGTTTAGGGACATCCTCCTACGAGCAGTACTTC
TRBV24-1	TRBJ2-1	NA	TRBD2	CATSVGSAGGHGQFF	TGTGCCACCAGTGTTGGCTCAGCGGGAGGGCATGGGCAGTTCTTC
TRBV20-1	TRBJ1-1	few	NA	CSARVSRGNTEAFF	TGCAGTGCTAGAGTATCCAGGGGGAACACTGAAGCTTTCTTT